One and the same sample provided the 12 T cell receptor beta chains below, sequenced in a study of patients and donors after allogeneic stem cell transplantation. From the RT-PCR reads, TCRdb called clonotypes with MiXCR, one entry per CDR3 protein. The sample lists more than 850,000 distinct CDR3 sequences, approximately 18% occurring once. Sequencing input: blood, either unsorted or a sorted T cell fraction (not recorded which). These receptor sequences come from a human donor who was either an allogeneic HSCT recipient or a stem cell or donor lymphocyte infusion donor (not recorded which). It is not recorded whose cells these are; they may come from a transplant donor.

This chain joins TRBV5-1 and TRBJ2-1; 11 positions agree with TRBD2. In germline, CDR1 is SGHRS, CDR2 YFSETQ. The CDR3 loop spans 15 amino acids. V lost 4 bases to trimming and J lost 7 bases; unmatched junction nucleotides: 7. The CDR3, as DNA: TGCGCCAGCAGCACGGCTAGCGGGAGGATAAATGAGCAGTTCTTC. Protein: CASSTASGRINEQFF.

This clonotype was counted a few times. This chain links TRBV5-1 with TRBJ1-3; perhaps TRBD1 as D (5 bases). Germline V gives CDR1 SGHRS, CDR2 YFSETQ. Deletions cut 0 bases from V and 3 bases from J, with 25 bases between. The CDR3 contains 20 residues. CDR3 coding DNA: TGCGCCAGCAGCTTGGCGACAGCAAGTCACCAATACAGTGGTGGAAACACCATATATTTT. Amino acid sequence: CASSLATASHQYSGGNTIYF.

V usage is TRBV20-1 and J usage is TRBJ2-5, with TRBD2 identical over 7 bases. The CDR3 has 12 residues. V trimming: 3 bases; J trimming: 5 bases; junction bases outside the gene matches: 3. Germline-derived CDR1 and CDR2 are DFQATT and SNEGSKA (reference sequence). The CDR3, as DNA: TGCAGTGCTAGCGGGAGGCTCGAGACCCAGTACTTC. Translation gives CSASGRLETQYF.

The chain employs TRBV6-1 and TRBJ2-5; D remains ambiguous. In germline, CDR1 is MNHNS, CDR2 SASEGT. With 7 bases removed from V and 0 bases from J, the gap between germline ends came to 18 bases. There are 16 residues in the CDR3. The CDR3 protein is CASTKRVLGNQETQYF. CDR3 nucleotide sequence: TGTGCCAGCACCAAACGGGTCCTGGGGAACCAAGAGACCCAGTACTTC.

The chain recombines TRBV12-3 or TRBV12-4 with TRBJ2-3; D is tentatively TRBD1 or TRBD2 (5 bases each). With 8 bases removed from V and 2 bases from J, the gap between germline ends came to 14 bases. The CDR3 covers 14 residues. The CDR3 DNA reads TGTGCCAGCGGCCAGCCCGGGACCACAGATACGCAGTATTTT. Translated, it gives CASGQPGTTDTQYF.

The rearrangement joins TRBV30 to TRBJ1-2; D ambiguous. Looked up from germline, CDR1 is GTSNPN and CDR2 is SVGIG (reference sequence). Trimming took 8 bases from V and 6 from J, leaving 4 bases between them. This CDR3 is 8 amino acids long. Here the CDR3 DNA reads TGTGCCCACGATGGCTACACCTTC. Residues: CAHDGYTF. The variable domain in full, with the rest retrieved from reference TRBV30 and TRBJ1-2, is SQTIHQWPATLVQPVGSPLSLECTVEGTSNPNLYWYRQAAGRGLQLLFYSVGIGQISSEVPQNLSASRPQDRQFILSSKKLLLSDSGFYLCAHDGYTFGSGTRLTVV.

This clonotype was counted at least ten times. The chain is built from TRBV5-1 and TRBJ2-7, with a tentative D call TRBD1 (6 bases). CDR3 length: 12 amino acids. CDR1 is SGHRS, CDR2 YFSETQ, per germline. Trimming cost V 7 bases and J 4 bases, with 12 bases left between them. The CDR3 DNA follows: TGCGCCAGCGGCGACAGGTTATACGAGCAGTACTTC. Its translation: CASGDRLYEQYF.

The V and J genes are TRBV2 and TRBJ2-1, with 15 bases aligning to TRBD2. This CDR3 is built from 16 residues. The germline CDR1 and CDR2 sequences are SNHLY and FYNNEI. J was trimmed by 7 bases and V by 6 bases; bases with no gene match: 7. The CDR3 region has the DNA TGTGCCAGCAGACCAAGGACTAGCGGGAGGGCGAATGAGCAGTTCTTC. Its protein product is CASRPRTSGRANEQFF.

This clonotype was detected only once. J is TRBJ1-1 and V is TRBV7-9, with no clear D. The CDR3 is made up of 12 amino acids. Per the germline V gene, CDR1 is SEHNR and CDR2 is FQNEAQ (reference sequence). V lost 2 bases and J 8 bases, leaving 9 bases between the germline ends. The CDR3 protein is CASSLFNPEAFF. CDR3 nucleotide sequence: TGTGCCAGCAGCTTATTCAATCCCGAAGCTTTCTTT.

The chain has TRBV24-1 and TRBJ1-1; perhaps TRBD1 as D (5 bases). Germline CDR1 is KGHDR and CDR2 is SFDVKD. This CDR3 has 14 amino acids. V shed 2 bases and J shed 8 bases, with 14 bases lying between them. The CDR3 sequence: CATSDSQGPLEAFF. The CDR3 DNA sequence: TGTGCCACCAGTGATTCCCAGGGCCCTCTCGAAGCTTTCTTT.

This clonotype was seen a few times. The genes are TRBV20-1 and TRBJ2-2, with 8 bases matching TRBD2. V shed 6 bases and J 5 bases; nucleotides not matched to a gene: 11. Germline CDR1 reads DFQATT; CDR2 reads SNEGSKA (reference sequence). The CDR3 has 15 amino acids. The CDR3 region has the DNA TGCAGTGCAGCGAGAGCGGGAGTACGGACCGGGGAGCTGTTTTTT. Amino acid sequence: CSAARAGVRTGELFF.

This clonotype came up a few times. The gene calls are TRBV27 and TRBJ1-5; D perhaps matches TRBD1 (6 bases). Germline loops: CDR1 MNHEY, CDR2 SMNVEV (reference sequence). V was trimmed by 0 bases and J by 7 bases, leaving 13 bases between them. The CDR3 is 15 amino acids. CDR3 nucleotide sequence: TGTGCCAGCAGTTTATCGGGGGCAGCACCCCAGCCCCAGCATTTT. It is translated as CASSLSGAAPQPQHF.